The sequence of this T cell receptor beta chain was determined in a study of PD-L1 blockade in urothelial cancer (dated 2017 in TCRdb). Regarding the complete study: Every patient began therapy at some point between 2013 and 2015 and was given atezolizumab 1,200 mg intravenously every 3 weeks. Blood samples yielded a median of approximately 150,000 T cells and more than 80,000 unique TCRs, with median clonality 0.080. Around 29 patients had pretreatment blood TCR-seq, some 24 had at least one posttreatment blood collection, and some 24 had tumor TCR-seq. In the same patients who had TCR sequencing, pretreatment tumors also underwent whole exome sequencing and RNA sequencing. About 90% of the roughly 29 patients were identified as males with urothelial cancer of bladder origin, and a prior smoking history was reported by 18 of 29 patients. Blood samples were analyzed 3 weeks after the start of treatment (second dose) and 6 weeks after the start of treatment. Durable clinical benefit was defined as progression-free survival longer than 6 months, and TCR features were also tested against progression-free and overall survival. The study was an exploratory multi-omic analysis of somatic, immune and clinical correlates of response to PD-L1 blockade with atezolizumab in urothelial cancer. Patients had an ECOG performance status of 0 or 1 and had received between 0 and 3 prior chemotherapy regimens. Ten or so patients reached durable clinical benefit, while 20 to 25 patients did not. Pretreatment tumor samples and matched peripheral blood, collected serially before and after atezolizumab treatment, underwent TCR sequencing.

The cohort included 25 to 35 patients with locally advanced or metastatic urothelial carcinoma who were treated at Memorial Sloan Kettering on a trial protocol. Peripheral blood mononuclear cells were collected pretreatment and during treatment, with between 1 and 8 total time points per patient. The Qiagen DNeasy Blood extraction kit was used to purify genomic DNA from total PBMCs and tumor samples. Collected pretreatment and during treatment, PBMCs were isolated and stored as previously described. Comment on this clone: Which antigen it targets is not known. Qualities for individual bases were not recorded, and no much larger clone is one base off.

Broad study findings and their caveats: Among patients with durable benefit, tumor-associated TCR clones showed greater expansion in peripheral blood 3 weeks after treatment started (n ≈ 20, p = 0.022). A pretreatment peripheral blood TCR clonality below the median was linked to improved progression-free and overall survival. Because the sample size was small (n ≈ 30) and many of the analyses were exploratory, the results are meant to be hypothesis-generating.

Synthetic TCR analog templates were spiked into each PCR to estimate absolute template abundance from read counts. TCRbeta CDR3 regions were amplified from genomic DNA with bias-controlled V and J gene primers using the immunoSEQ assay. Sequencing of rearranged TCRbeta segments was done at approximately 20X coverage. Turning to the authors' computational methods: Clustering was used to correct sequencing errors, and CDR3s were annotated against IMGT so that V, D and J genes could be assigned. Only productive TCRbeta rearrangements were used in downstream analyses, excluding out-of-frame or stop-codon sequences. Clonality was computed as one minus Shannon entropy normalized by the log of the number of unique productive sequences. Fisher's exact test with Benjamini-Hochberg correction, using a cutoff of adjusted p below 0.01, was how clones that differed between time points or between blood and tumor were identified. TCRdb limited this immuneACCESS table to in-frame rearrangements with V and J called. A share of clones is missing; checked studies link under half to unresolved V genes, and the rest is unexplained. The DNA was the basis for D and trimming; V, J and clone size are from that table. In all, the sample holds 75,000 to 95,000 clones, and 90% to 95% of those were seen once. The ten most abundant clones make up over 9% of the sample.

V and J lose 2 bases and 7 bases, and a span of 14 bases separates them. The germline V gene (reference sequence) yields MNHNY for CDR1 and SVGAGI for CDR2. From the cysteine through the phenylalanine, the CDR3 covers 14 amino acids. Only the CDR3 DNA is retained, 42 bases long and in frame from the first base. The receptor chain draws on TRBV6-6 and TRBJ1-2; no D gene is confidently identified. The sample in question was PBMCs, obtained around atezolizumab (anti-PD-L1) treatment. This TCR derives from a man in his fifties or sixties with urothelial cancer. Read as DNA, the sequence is TGTGCCAGCAGTTACCTCGGCGCAGGTAGTGGCTACACCTTC. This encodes CASSYLGAGSGYTF.